This T cell receptor (beta chain) was sequenced during a study of blood T cell repertoires in COVID-19. Assay: immunoSEQ multiplex PCR; the TCRdb copy retains only in-frame clones and omits some. The sample has about 68,000 clones, roughly four fifths seen once. Trimming cost V 1 base and J 4 bases; bases outside gene matches: 10. Germline CDR1 and CDR2: LGHDT and YNNKEL (reference sequence). This CDR3 has 17 amino acids. The receptor was isolated from a man aged 80 or over with acute or convalescent COVID-19. Input material: peripheral blood. The genes are TRBV3-1 (or the pseudogene TRBV3-2) and TRBJ2-3; 8 nucleotides align to TRBD2. The CDR3 region has the DNA TGTGCCAGCAGCCAAGCGCAGGGACTAGGAAACTCAGATACGCAGTATTTT. This encodes CASSQAQGLGNSDTQYF.